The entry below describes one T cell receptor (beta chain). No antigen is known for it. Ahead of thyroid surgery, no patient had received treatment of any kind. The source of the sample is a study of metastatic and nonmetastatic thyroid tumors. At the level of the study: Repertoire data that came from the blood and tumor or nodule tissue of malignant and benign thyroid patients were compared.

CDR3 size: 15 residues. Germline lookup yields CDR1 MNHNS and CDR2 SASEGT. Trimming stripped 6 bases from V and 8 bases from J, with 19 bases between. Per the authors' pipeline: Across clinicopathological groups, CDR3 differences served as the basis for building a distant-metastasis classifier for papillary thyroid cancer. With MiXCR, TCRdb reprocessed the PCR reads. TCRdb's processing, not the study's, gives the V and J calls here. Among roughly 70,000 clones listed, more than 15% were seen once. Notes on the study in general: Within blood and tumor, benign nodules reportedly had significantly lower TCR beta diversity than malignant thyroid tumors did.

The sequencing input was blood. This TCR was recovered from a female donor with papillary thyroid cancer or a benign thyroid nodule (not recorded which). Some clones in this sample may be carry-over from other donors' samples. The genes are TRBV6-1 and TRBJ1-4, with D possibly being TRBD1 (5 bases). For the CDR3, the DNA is TGTGCCAGCAGATCGGGACCGGGTTTGGGAGAAAAACTGTTTTTT. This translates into CASRSGPGLGEKLFF.